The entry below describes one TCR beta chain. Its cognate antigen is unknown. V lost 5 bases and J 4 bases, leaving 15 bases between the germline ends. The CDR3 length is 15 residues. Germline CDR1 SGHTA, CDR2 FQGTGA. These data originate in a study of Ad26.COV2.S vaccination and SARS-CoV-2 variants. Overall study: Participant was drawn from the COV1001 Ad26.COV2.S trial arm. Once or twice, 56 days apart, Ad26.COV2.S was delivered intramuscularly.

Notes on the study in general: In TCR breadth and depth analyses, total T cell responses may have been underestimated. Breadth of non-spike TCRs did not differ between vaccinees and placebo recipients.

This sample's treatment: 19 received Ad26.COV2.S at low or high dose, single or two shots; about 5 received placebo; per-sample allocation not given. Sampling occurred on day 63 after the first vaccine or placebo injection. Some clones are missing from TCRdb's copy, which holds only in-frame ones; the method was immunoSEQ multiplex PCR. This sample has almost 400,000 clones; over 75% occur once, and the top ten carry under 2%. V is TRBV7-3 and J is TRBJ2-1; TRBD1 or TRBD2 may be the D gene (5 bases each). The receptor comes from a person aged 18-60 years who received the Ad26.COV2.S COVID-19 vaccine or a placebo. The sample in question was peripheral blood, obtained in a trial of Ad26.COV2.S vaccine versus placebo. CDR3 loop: CASSIRDGAYNEQFF. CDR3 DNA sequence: TGTGCCAGCAGCATCCGGGACGGGGCATACAATGAGCAGTTCTTC.